This T cell receptor beta chain was found in a study of blood T cell repertoires in COVID-19. Study-wide context: Spain, Italy and the United States supplied samples that represented acute and convalescent COVID-19. PBMCs, B-cell-depleted T cells, or T cells were the source of the cDNA or gDNA that made up the material.

V was trimmed by 1 base and J by 7 bases, leaving 11 bases between them. Germline V gene lookup returns CDR1 SEHNR and CDR2 FQNEAQ (reference sequence). The CDR3 sequence is 14 residues long. The authors' processing: From reference gene primer amplification, estimates of nucleated cell counts were derived. Using immunoSEQ multiplex PCR, the repertoire was profiled, and TCRdb retains in-frame clones only, with some absent. V and J calls and clone size follow that table, whereas D and trimming were derived from the DNA. The sample lists about 85,000 clones, around 82% occurring once. The source of this sequence is a man aged 55 to 70 with acute or convalescent COVID-19. Source material: peripheral blood. This chain joins TRBV7-9 and TRBJ1-5; unclear D gene. The CDR3 nucleotides are TGTGCCAGCAGCTTAGAGAGGGCGGCCCAGCCCCAGCATTTT. The encoded protein is CASSLERAAQPQHF. Variable domain in full (rest from reference TRBV7-9 and TRBJ1-5): DTGVSQNPRHKITKRGQNVTFRCDPISEHNRLYWYRQTLGQGPEFLTYFQNEAQLEKSRLLSDRFSAERPKGSFSTLEIQRTEQGDSAMYLCASSLERAAQPQHFGDGTRLSIL.